The present TCR beta chain was sequenced within a study of glioma-infiltrating T cells. TCR alpha and beta CDR3 regions were amplified from RNA using iRepertoire nested multiplex PCR. One-step reverse transcription and amplification started from approximately 100-400 ng of tissue mRNA or PBMC total RNA. TCRdb reprocessed the multiplex PCR reads with MiXCR, giving one entry per CDR3 protein. The sample includes 90,000 or so distinct CDR3 sequences, about 37% seen only once; the top ten take approximately 38%. This clonotype was seen many times. This CDR3 has 18 residues. Germline V lookup: CDR1 LGHDT, CDR2 YNNKEL (reference sequence). Unmatched junction bases numbered 13, after V lost 1 base and J lost 6 bases.

The specimen was glioma tissue, nonneoplastic brain tissue, or PBMCs (not recorded which). The rearrangement uses TRBV3-1 and TRBJ2-3, with 10 bases identical to TRBD2. The clonotype comes from a human donor with low-grade glioma or glioblastoma, undergoing nonglioma brain surgery, or in good health (not recorded which). The CDR3 region has the DNA TGTGCCAGCAGCCAAGGTCTAGCGGGAGCCGGGGTGATGGATACGCAGTATTTT. Protein product: CASSQGLAGAGVMDTQYF.